A selection of T cell receptor beta chains follows, all from one sample in a study of shared clonotypes between healthy human individuals. The repertoire was sequenced with immunoSEQ multiplex PCR; TCRdb's copy has only in-frame clones and lacks some. The repertoire holds some 2,000,000 clones, with approximately 96% as singletons. Specimen: naive CD4+ T cells sorted from blood. The receptors were gathered from a man younger than 35 in good health. Both conserved end residues are part of each CDR3. Clone size is given for some rows only: seen once, a few or many times, or a class if the clone is expanded.

size: .; V: TRBV6-5; CDR3: CASSATTGRDTEAFF
size: .; V: TRBV4-3; CDR3: CASSQDGRGDTQYF
size: .; V: TRBV10-2; CDR3: CASTGRGRSSYEQYF
size: .; V: TRBV4-2; CDR3: CASSPDTSGSSYEQYF
size: .; V: TRBV5-1; CDR3: CASSLALEETQYF
size: once; V: TRBV30; CDR3: CAWSVQLAGGEFF
size: .; V: TRBV27; CDR3: CASSLNRDQPQHF
size: .; V: TRBV6-5; CDR3: CASNQGKGWTEAFF
size: .; V: TRBV7-2; CDR3: CASSTILGTAYGYTF
size: .; V: TRBV27; CDR3: CASRFRETQYF
size: .; V: TRBV6-6; CDR3: CASSYSTGYNQPQHF
size: .; V: TRBV6-5; CDR3: CASSYSNREAFF
size: .; V: TRBV6-1; CDR3: CASSEATSPTYEQYF
size: .; V: TRBV7-9; CDR3: CASSLPYFDRVADTQYF
size: .; V: TRBV7-7; CDR3: CAIGLGNTIYF
size: .; V: TRBV2; CDR3: CASSPGGYGYTF
size: .; V: TRBV5-1; CDR3: CASSSTSTDTQYF
size: .; V: TRBV5-1; CDR3: CASSLDGSNYGYTF
size: .; V: TRBV25-1; CDR3: CASSGSGDGQPQHF
size: .; V: TRBV7-3; CDR3: CASSLQENTEAFF
size: .; V: TRBV28; CDR3: CASSLGQFSYEQYF
size: .; V: TRBV11-2; CDR3: CASRTYRDQGETQYF
size: .; V: TRBV2; CDR3: CASSVTLMSSPLHF
size: .; V: TRBV28; CDR3: CASTPSSGDYEAFF
size: .; V: TRBV4-1; CDR3: CASSQGPGSMNTEAFF
size: .; V: TRBV7-9; CDR3: CASSFGQGQETQYF
size: .; V: TRBV15; CDR3: CATSAPGTTNYGYTF
size: .; V: TRBV5-1; CDR3: CASSDGGGSYNEQFF
size: .; V: TRBV5-1; CDR3: CASSPGGRETQYF
size: once; V: TRBV18; CDR3: CASSPMTGGTDTQYF
size: .; V: TRBV5-4; CDR3: CASSLPGGDEQYF
size: .; V: TRBV7-9; CDR3: CASSSPLGGAQHF
size: .; V: TRBV2; CDR3: CASTVNSGANVLTF
size: .; V: TRBV2; CDR3: CASSGGLQLTYGYTF
size: .; V: TRBV2; CDR3: CASRSSGGTYEQYF
size: .; V: TRBV5-1; CDR3: CASAQGPSGNTIYF
size: .; V: TRBV6-5; CDR3: CASSFRGPYNSPLHF
size: .; V: TRBV10-3; CDR3: CAISVPAGGLRAGELFF
size: once; V: TRBV10-2; CDR3: CASSEVTGVYQPQHF
size: .; V: TRBV5-1; CDR3: CASSRQVNGEKLFF
size: .; V: TRBV9; CDR3: CASSSASGYTF
size: .; V: TRBV6-6; CDR3: CASRRGLNEKLFF
size: .; V: TRBV7-5; CDR3: CARSYHGGWGSLNTEAFF
size: .; V: TRBV10-1; CDR3: CASITTGFF
size: .; V: TRBV5-4; CDR3: CASSSDRGRDEQYF
size: .; V: TRBV27; CDR3: CASSLSWQQQETQYF
size: .; V: TRBV2; CDR3: CASGTGTRAYEQYF
size: .; V: TRBV5-1; CDR3: CASSFRVNTEAFF
size: once; V: TRBV11-3; CDR3: CASSLDGQGSETQYF
size: .; V: TRBV5-1; CDR3: CASSVGQGATEAFF
size: .; V: TRBV6-6; CDR3: CASAGQANTEAFF
size: .; V: TRBV4-1; CDR3: CASSQVTSYNEQFF
size: .; V: TRBV19; CDR3: CASSSQGPPNEKLFF
size: .; V: TRBV18; CDR3: CASSPTWGSYEQYF
size: .; V: TRBV2; CDR3: CASMAGVGETQYF
size: .; V: TRBV10-3; CDR3: CATVGGTLYGYTF
size: .; V: TRBV5-1; CDR3: CASSLLAGGGYNEQFF
size: .; V: TRBV6-1; CDR3: CASTYRLTSTDTQYF
size: once; V: TRBV9; CDR3: CASSEAISGGYYNEQFF
size: few; V: TRBV19; CDR3: CASSTGQGTSSYNSPLHF